This T cell receptor beta chain was identified in a study of blood T cell repertoires in COVID-19. In the original processing: How many nucleated cells were present was estimated from reference gene primer amplification. Sequencing was performed with immunoSEQ multiplex PCR; in TCRdb, only in-frame clones are kept and a portion is missing. That table supplies the V and J calls and clone size; D and trimming were determined from the DNA. The sample includes fewer than 400,000 clones, more than 85% of them seen just once. All enrollees were roughly 18 to 100 years old and from roughly 26 US areas. Donors in Cohort 3 who had recovered were those with two negative PCRs, healthcare professional clearance, or resolution of their symptoms. Germline trimming cut 4 bases from V and 5 bases from J; bases unmatched to any gene: 3. The CDR3 spans 14 residues. Germline V lookup: CDR1 SGHRS, CDR2 YFSETQ.

This chain joins TRBV5-1 and TRBJ1-5; 10 nucleotides agree with TRBD1. The source of this sequence is a woman between 25 and 40 years old who had recovered from COVID-19. Sequencing used PBMCs or T cells enriched from blood (not recorded which). This CDR3 reads CASSKTGGDQPQHF. DNA for the CDR3: TGCGCCAGCAGCAAGACAGGGGGCGATCAGCCCCAGCATTTT.